These 8 T cell receptor beta chains were sequenced from one sample in a study of T cells in Graves' hyperthyroidism and ophthalmopathy. Amplification targeted TCR beta CDR3 regions from RNA transcripts. HTBI primers drove first-round RT-PCR of the TCR CDR3. TCRdb processed the multiplex PCR reads anew with MiXCR; each CDR3 protein has one entry. The repertoire consists of roughly 580,000 distinct CDR3 sequences, with around 42% occurring once and the leading ten covering roughly 8.2%. The source material was peripheral blood or thyroid tissue (not recorded which). The receptor source for this set is a woman under 30 with Graves' hyperthyroidism.

This clonotype appeared a few times. The chain carries TRBV19 and TRBJ1-5, with a weak D call TRBD1 (5 bases). The CDR3 covers 14 residues. Germline loops: CDR1 LNHDA, CDR2 SQIVND (reference sequence). V shed 0 bases and J shed 7 bases, with 10 bases lying between them. In DNA form, the CDR3 reads TGTGCCAGTAGTATAGAAAGCAGGGTGCAGCCCCAGCATTTT. It is translated as CASSIESRVQPQHF.

The chain combines TRBV7-2 with TRBJ2-7; TRBD1 matches at 7 bases. V was clipped by 5 bases and J by 4 bases; unmatched bases: 14. CDR3 size: 16 residues. The germline V gene has CDR1 SGHTA and CDR2 FQGNSA. The CDR3 loop reads CASSDEAPTGRYEQYF. Here the CDR3 DNA reads TGTGCCAGCAGCGACGAAGCACCGACAGGGCGGTACGAGCAGTACTTC.

Remarks on this clonotype: Germline and junction disagree at one end, which may indicate a read error. The chain recombines TRBV7-9 with TRBJ1-5; tentative D call: TRBD1 (5 bases). The germline V gene encodes CDR1 SEHNR and CDR2 FQNEAQ (reference sequence). The CDR3 runs 15 residues. In DNA, the CDR3 is TGCGCCAGCAGCCAAGATTGGGGGTTCGATCAGCCCCAGCATTTT. This sequence encodes CASSQDWGFDQPQHF.

The chain carries TRBV19 and TRBJ1-5, with D perhaps matching TRBD1 (6 bases). The germline V gene has CDR1 LNHDA and CDR2 SQIVND (reference sequence). The CDR3 covers 14 residues. The V gene lost 11 bases and the J gene lost 7 bases, with 21 bases spanning the gap. This CDR3 is CAASPTGGRQPQHF. Here the CDR3 DNA reads TGTGCCGCCTCACCCACGGGGGGGCGGCAGCCCCAGCATTTT.

J is TRBJ2-7 and V is TRBV2, with 16 bases aligning to TRBD2. This CDR3 is built from 20 residues. CDR1 is SNHLY, CDR2 FYNNEI, per germline. J lost 5 bases, V lost 5 bases, and 18 bases had no gene match. The CDR3 region has the DNA TGTGCCAGCAGTTCCCTGACCGGGACTAGCGGGAGGGCCGTCAACGACGAGCAGTACTTC. It codes for CASSSLTGTSGRAVNDEQYF. Complete variable domain (other parts from reference TRBV2 and TRBJ2-7): EPEVTQTPSHQVTQMGQEVILRCVPISNHLYFYWYRQILGQKVEFLVSFYNNEISEKSEIFDDQFSVERPDGSNFTLKIRSTKLEDSAMYFCASSSLTGTSGRAVNDEQYFGPGTRLTVT.

V is TRBV29-1 and J is TRBJ1-5, with TRBD1 as a possible D gene (5 bases). From germline, CDR1 is SQVTM and CDR2 ANQGSEA. V was shortened by 6 bases and J by 11 bases, with 17 bases between the two germline ends. The CDR3 totals 12 residues. The CDR3 DNA sequence: TGCAGCGTGGGGACTAGCGAAGAGACCCAGCATTTT. Its translation: CSVGTSEETQHF.

This clonotype has ten or more counts. V is TRBV20-1 and J is TRBJ1-1; D ambiguous. Trimming removed 4 bases at V and 1 base at J, with 7 bases between. The CDR3 sequence is 12 residues long. In germline, CDR1 is DFQATT, CDR2 SNEGSKA (reference sequence). As DNA, the CDR3 is TGCAGTGCTAACAACAAGAACACTGAAGCTTTCTTT. Its translation is CSANNKNTEAFF.

V gene TRBV7-9 combines with J gene TRBJ1-4; no clear D gene. Germline V lookup: CDR1 SEHNR, CDR2 FQNEAQ (reference sequence). The ends were cut back, 2 bases at V and 0 bases at J, with 16 bases in the middle. The length of the CDR3 is 18 residues. DNA of the CDR3: TGTGCCAGCAGCTTAACACGGATCCCTTTTGCAACTAATGAAAAACTGTTTTTT. Residues: CASSLTRIPFATNEKLFF.